Listed below are T cell receptor beta chains from one sample, sequenced in a study of blood T cell repertoires in COVID-19. Assay: immunoSEQ multiplex PCR; the TCRdb copy retains only in-frame clones and omits some. This sample has roughly 16,000 clones, with 82% found just once. Sequencing was carried out using peripheral blood. The receptors stem from a man aged 80 or over with active COVID-19. The CDR3 runs from the conserved cysteine through the conserved F or W. D genes are given only for firm matches. Expanded clones are given a class, and other clones once, few, many or no size at all.

D: .
V: TRBV19
size: .
J: TRBJ2-1
CDR3: CASSTPRSHSYNEQFF
DNA: TGTGCCAGTAGCACCCCGCGGTCCCACTCCTACAATGAGCAGTTCTTC

D: .
V: TRBV27
size: .
J: TRBJ2-1
CDR3: CASNSRGHLYNEQFF
DNA: TGTGCCAGCAACAGCCGGGGACACCTCTACAATGAGCAGTTCTTC

D: TRBD2
V: TRBV28
size: .
J: TRBJ2-7
CDR3: CASSSGGSMYEQYF
DNA: TGTGCCAGCAGTTCGGGAGGTTCAATGTACGAGCAGTACTTC

D: TRBD2
V: TRBV7-9
size: .
J: TRBJ2-1
CDR3: CASSRTSFEQFF
DNA: TGTGCCAGCAGCCGGACTAGCTTTGAGCAGTTCTTC

D: TRBD2
V: TRBV9
size: .
J: TRBJ2-1
CDR3: CASSPVHGTSGRGNEQFF
DNA: TGTGCCAGCAGCCCGGTACACGGGACTAGCGGGAGGGGGAATGAGCAGTTCTTC

D: TRBD2
V: TRBV19
size: .
J: TRBJ2-1
CDR3: CASRSWASGRSSYNEQFF
DNA: TGTGCCAGTAGAAGTTGGGCTAGCGGGAGGAGCTCCTACAATGAGCAGTTCTTC

D: TRBD1
V: TRBV18
size: .
J: TRBJ1-1
CDR3: CASSEGQGRTEAFF
DNA: TGTGCCAGCTCGGAGGGACAGGGGCGGACTGAAGCTTTCTTT

D: TRBD1
V: TRBV18
size: .
J: TRBJ1-3
CDR3: CASSPNRQGAGNTIYF
DNA: TGTGCCAGCTCACCTAATCGACAGGGAGCTGGAAACACCATATATTTT

D: TRBD1
V: TRBV5-1
size: .
J: TRBJ2-1
CDR3: CASSLSGQGHNEQFF
DNA: TGCGCCAGCAGCTTGTCGGGACAGGGCCACAATGAGCAGTTCTTC

D: .
V: TRBV2
size: .
J: TRBJ2-2
CDR3: CASSDVGLNTGELFF
DNA: TGTGCCAGCAGTGACGTGGGGCTTAACACCGGGGAGCTGTTTTTT

D: TRBD1
V: TRBV5-1
size: few
J: TRBJ2-7
CDR3: CASSFGTGSHEQYF
DNA: TGCGCCAGCAGCTTTGGGACAGGGAGCCACGAGCAGTACTTC

D: TRBD2
V: TRBV5-4
size: .
J: TRBJ2-3
CDR3: CASTTGTSGRQDTQYF
DNA: TGTGCCAGTACTACCGGGACTAGCGGGAGGCAGGATACGCAGTATTTT

D: .
V: TRBV6-5
size: once
J: TRBJ1-5
CDR3: CASKQGYSNQPQHF
DNA: TGTGCCAGCAAACAGGGATATAGCAATCAGCCCCAGCATTTT

D: .
V: TRBV11-3
size: .
J: TRBJ2-1
CDR3: CASRRYRDFSYNEQFF
DNA: TGTGCCAGCAGACGGTACCGGGACTTTTCCTACAATGAGCAGTTCTTC

D: .
V: TRBV27
size: .
J: TRBJ1-6
CDR3: CASSFSNSPLHF
DNA: TGTGCCAGCAGTTTTAGTAATTCACCCCTCCACTTT

D: TRBD1
V: TRBV6-2/TRBV6-3
size: .
J: TRBJ1-5
CDR3: CASSAQGAGNEPQHF
DNA: TGTGCCAGCAGTGCGCAGGGGGCCGGTAACGAGCCCCAGCATTTT

D: TRBD2
V: TRBV4-2
size: .
J: TRBJ2-3
CDR3: CASSQSGGRSTDTQYF
DNA: TGTGCCAGCAGCCAATCGGGAGGGCGGAGCACAGATACGCAGTATTTT

D: TRBD1
V: TRBV11-2
size: few
J: TRBJ2-7
CDR3: CASSPLAWDRVKVGEQYF
DNA: TGTGCCAGCAGCCCTCTGGCCTGGGACAGGGTTAAGGTGGGCGAGCAGTACTTC

D: TRBD1
V: TRBV7-8
size: .
J: TRBJ2-5
CDR3: CASSLTRDRVWETQYF
DNA: TGTGCCAGCAGCTTAACCCGGGACAGGGTATGGGAGACCCAGTACTTC

D: .
V: TRBV14
size: .
J: TRBJ2-4
CDR3: CASSQVGTGVKNIQYF
DNA: TGTGCCAGCAGCCAAGTTGGTACGGGAGTTAAAAACATTCAGTACTTC

D: .
V: TRBV7-9
size: .
J: TRBJ2-3
CDR3: CASSPKGRFSDTQYF
DNA: TGTGCCAGCAGCCCCAAGGGGCGCTTTTCAGATACGCAGTATTTT

D: .
V: TRBV19
size: few
J: TRBJ2-3
CDR3: CASSMVGGADTQYF
DNA: TGTGCCAGTAGTATGGTCGGAGGCGCAGATACGCAGTATTTT

D: .
V: TRBV19
size: .
J: TRBJ2-6
CDR3: CASLPPAGSGANVLTF
DNA: TGTGCCAGTCTCCCCCCCGCCGGCTCTGGGGCCAACGTCCTGACTTTC

D: .
V: TRBV29-1
size: .
J: TRBJ2-3
CDR3: CSVVSGLADTQYF
DNA: TGCAGCGTTGTCAGCGGGCTCGCAGATACGCAGTATTTT

D: .
V: TRBV2
size: .
J: TRBJ2-5
CDR3: CASSPLGGRETQYF
DNA: TGTGCCAGCAGCCCCTTGGGGGGGCGAGAGACCCAGTACTTC

D: .
V: TRBV5-6
size: .
J: TRBJ1-6
CDR3: CASSLEGVTSPLHF
DNA: TGTGCCAGCAGCTTGGAGGGGGTCACTTCACCCCTCCACTTT

D: TRBD1
V: TRBV6-1
size: .
J: TRBJ2-2
CDR3: CASSENRGVGTGELFF
DNA: TGTGCCAGCAGTGAAAACAGGGGGGTTGGCACCGGGGAGCTGTTTTTT

D: TRBD2
V: TRBV6-1
size: few
J: TRBJ2-1
CDR3: CASSEARYRTLAGVRDEQFF
DNA: TGTGCCAGCAGTGAAGCCAGATACAGAACACTAGCGGGAGTACGGGATGAGCAGTTCTTC

D: TRBD2
V: TRBV10-3
size: .
J: TRBJ2-7
CDR3: CAIRASGSHEQYF
DNA: TGTGCCATCAGGGCTAGCGGGAGCCACGAGCAGTACTTC

D: TRBD2
V: TRBV7-2
size: .
J: TRBJ2-3
CDR3: CASSLASSSGDTQYF
DNA: TGTGCCAGCAGCTTAGCTTCGTCTAGCGGAGATACGCAGTATTTT

D: TRBD1
V: TRBV4-3
size: .
J: TRBJ2-7
CDR3: CASSPRTGGRVQYF
DNA: TGCGCCAGCAGCCCACGGACAGGGGGCAGGGTGCAGTACTTC

D: .
V: TRBV5-1
size: .
J: TRBJ2-1
CDR3: CASSLATPGNEQFF
DNA: TGCGCCAGCAGCTTGGCGACTCCTGGCAATGAGCAGTTCTTC

D: TRBD2
V: TRBV5-1
size: .
J: TRBJ2-3
CDR3: CASSPGTSGGTDTQYF
DNA: TGCGCCAGCAGCCCCGGGACTAGCGGGGGCACAGATACGCAGTATTTT

D: TRBD2
V: TRBV6-5
size: .
J: TRBJ2-7
CDR3: CASSLSWGLAYEQYF
DNA: TGTGCCAGCAGTTTGTCCTGGGGACTAGCCTACGAGCAGTACTTC

D: TRBD2
V: TRBV6-4
size: .
J: TRBJ2-1
CDR3: CASSVMGGYINEQFF
DNA: TGTGCCAGCAGTGTTATGGGAGGGTATATTAATGAGCAGTTCTTC

D: .
V: TRBV6-2/TRBV6-3
size: .
J: TRBJ1-4
CDR3: CASSAGDATNEKLFF
DNA: TGTGCCAGCAGCGCGGGGGATGCAACTAATGAAAAACTGTTTTTT

D: TRBD2
V: TRBV5-4
size: .
J: TRBJ2-2
CDR3: CATSPTGTRSGELFF
DNA: TGTGCCACCTCGCCCACCGGGACTAGAAGCGGGGAGCTGTTTTTT

D: TRBD2
V: TRBV27
size: .
J: TRBJ2-1
CDR3: CASSLQGLAGVLYNEQFF
DNA: TGTGCCAGCAGTCTACAGGGACTAGCGGGAGTTCTCTACAATGAGCAGTTCTTC

D: .
V: TRBV28
size: .
J: TRBJ1-5
CDR3: CASNNAGTQPQHF
DNA: TGTGCCAGCAATAATGCGGGGACCCAGCCCCAGCATTTT

D: .
V: TRBV20-1
size: .
J: TRBJ1-1
CDR3: CSASEDGAQEAFF
DNA: TGCAGTGCTAGTGAGGATGGGGCACAGGAAGCTTTCTTT

D: .
V: TRBV7-9
size: .
J: TRBJ2-5
CDR3: CASSPPGLRVRETQYF
DNA: TGTGCCAGCAGCCCACCTGGCCTTCGGGTGAGGGAGACCCAGTACTTC

D: TRBD2
V: TRBV7-2
size: once
J: TRBJ2-2
CDR3: CASSWGLAGTGELFF
DNA: TGTGCCAGCAGCTGGGGACTAGCGGGTACCGGGGAGCTGTTTTTT

D: .
V: TRBV10-2
size: once
J: TRBJ2-7
CDR3: CASSDGTGGGDEQYF
DNA: TGCGCCAGCAGCGATGGAACAGGGGGGGGAGACGAGCAGTACTTC

D: .
V: TRBV29-1
size: once
J: TRBJ1-2
CDR3: CSVKGGAQWYGYTF
DNA: TGCAGCGTTAAGGGGGGGGCTCAATGGTATGGCTACACCTTC

D: TRBD1
V: TRBV23-1
size: .
J: TRBJ2-3
CDR3: CANRRDREVTDTQYF
DNA: TGCGCCAACCGCCGGGACAGGGAAGTAACAGATACGCAGTATTTT

D: TRBD2
V: TRBV3-1/TRBV3-2
size: .
J: TRBJ2-3
CDR3: CASSLAPGTSELYF
DNA: TGTGCCAGCAGCCTTGCACCCGGGACTAGCGAGTTGTATTTT

D: TRBD1
V: TRBV5-5
size: .
J: TRBJ1-2
CDR3: CASSPGGLSNYGYTF
DNA: TGTGCCAGCAGCCCAGGGGGTCTCTCTAACTATGGCTACACCTTC

D: .
V: TRBV19
size: once
J: TRBJ2-1
CDR3: CASGLAGPVYNEQFF
DNA: TGTGCCAGTGGACTCGCCGGACCAGTCTACAATGAGCAGTTCTTC